This T cell receptor (beta chain) was recorded in a study of blood T cell repertoires in COVID-19. Study-wide context: PBMCs, B-cell-depleted T cells, or T cells provided the cDNA or gDNA that made up the material.

Source study methods: Researchers report that nucleated cell counts were estimated from reference gene primer amplification. Assay: immunoSEQ multiplex PCR; the TCRdb copy retains only in-frame clones and omits some. For V, J and clone size, that table is used; D and trimming come from the DNA. The sample contains 140,000 to 150,000 clones, 80% to 90% of which appear only once. V shed 5 bases and J 6 bases; nucleotides not matched to a gene: 8. In germline, CDR1 is MDHEN, CDR2 SYDVKM. The CDR3 sequence is 16 residues long. The gene calls are TRBV28 and TRBJ1-6, with 9 bases fitting TRBD1. The receptor's source is a man in his 60s with active or convalescent COVID-19. The specimen sequenced was peripheral blood. In nucleotides, the CDR3 is TGTGCCAGCAGTCTCCCCGTGGGACAGGGTAATTCACCCCTCCACTTT. This translates into CASSLPVGQGNSPLHF.